The following is a T cell receptor beta chain sequence with its context. The antigen is unknown. This entry is derived from a study of post-analysis software for immune sequencing data. Study-wide context: Relapsing-remitting, secondary progressive and progressive-relapsing courses of multiple sclerosis were included.

General study points: Batch-matched samples strongly co-clustered by F measure. The study found TRBV5-6, TRBV5-1 and TRBV20-1 among 4 or 5 TRBV segments more frequent in patients than controls. Significantly decreased normalized Chao1 diversity was recorded for multiple sclerosis patients relative to controls.

Tagging with unique molecular identifiers was a feature of the TCR beta cDNA libraries. With about 0.95 to 10 million T cells as the source, a few hundred thousand cDNA molecules resulted. TCRdb fed the PCR reads into MiXCR, producing one record per CDR3 protein. This sample has 750,000 to 950,000 distinct CDR3 sequences, with around 50% found just once. Germline assignment: CDR1 SGHRS and CDR2 YFSETQ. This CDR3 is built from 14 residues. V gave up 3 bases and J gave up 2 bases, with 12 bases separating them. The sample comprised blood. The receptor comes from a girl aged 5-17 years with multiple sclerosis. This chain uses TRBV5-1 with TRBJ2-7; either TRBD1 or TRBD2 may fit D (5 bases each). CDR3 nucleotide sequence: TGCGCCAGCAGCTCCGGGACCACGCCCTACGAGCAGTACTTC. It codes for CASSSGTTPYEQYF.